A single sample gave rise to the 15 T cell receptor beta chains below, sequenced in a study of lymphopenia after photon versus proton radiotherapy. Data came from immunoSEQ multiplex PCR; TCRdb stores just in-frame clones and leaves some out. The sample holds tens of thousands of clones, roughly 80% seen once. Sequenced material: peripheral blood, taken from a patient treated with proton-based radiotherapy. The source is a woman between 65 and 79 years old with pancreatic cancer.

This clone has a single count. The V and J genes are TRBV25-1 and TRBJ2-7; TRBD1 might be the D (5 bases). There are 12 residues in the CDR3. Germline loops: CDR1 MGHDK, CDR2 SYGVNS. V gave up 5 bases and J gave up 2 bases, with 7 bases separating them. DNA of the CDR3: TGTGCCAGCAGTCAGGGTCCCTACGAGCAGTACTTC. Translation gives CASSQGPYEQYF.

Written as DNA, the CDR3 is TGTGCCAGCAGCTTAAAGACAGACTATAGCAATCAGCCCCAGCATTTT. Amino acid sequence: CASSLKTDYSNQPQHF. The rearrangement joins TRBV7-8 to TRBJ1-5; possibly TRBD1 for D (5 bases). Germline values: CDR1 SGHVS, CDR2 FQNEAQ. The V end was cut by 2 bases, the J end by 0 bases, with 11 bases between. There are 16 residues in the CDR3.

The V and J genes are TRBV7-2 and TRBJ1-1, with D tentatively TRBD1 (6 bases). This CDR3 is 15 amino acids long. Germline V gives CDR1 SGHTA, CDR2 FQGNSA. V was trimmed by 5 bases and J by 0 bases, leaving 13 bases between them. The CDR3 here is CASSRQEGMNTEAFF. DNA for the CDR3: TGTGCCAGCAGCAGACAGGAGGGGATGAACACTGAAGCTTTCTTT.

The chain links TRBV28 to TRBJ2-7; the D is unclear. With 6 bases removed from V and 4 bases from J, the gap between germline ends came to 16 bases. Germline loops: CDR1 MDHEN, CDR2 SYDVKM. CDR3 size: 14 residues. CDR3 DNA: TGTGCCAGCAGCCCTGCCGGGTCGGTGTACGAGCAGTACTTC. Translated: CASSPAGSVYEQYF.

The chain uses TRBV28 and TRBJ2-7; possibly TRBD1 for D (5 bases). V was shortened by 7 bases and J by 5 bases, with 15 bases between the two germline ends. The germline V gene has CDR1 MDHEN and CDR2 SYDVKM. This CDR3 region has 13 residues. Written as DNA, the CDR3 is TGTGCCAGCAAAATAGACAGTAGCCACGAGCAGTACTTC. It codes for CASKIDSSHEQYF. The full variable domain, with the rest looked up from reference TRBV28 and TRBJ2-7, is DVKVTQSSRYLVKRTGEKVFLECVQDMDHENMFWYRQDPGLGLRLIYFSYDVKMKEKGDIPEGYSVSREKKERFSLILESASTNQTSMYLCASKIDSSHEQYFGPGTRLTVT.

The CDR3: CASSSTGTRSYGYTF. The CDR3 DNA sequence: TGTGCCAGCAGCTCGACTGGGACTCGTTCCTATGGCTACACCTTC. V gene TRBV7-9 combines with J gene TRBJ1-2; weak D call: TRBD1 (5 bases). Trimming took off 4 bases at V and 4 bases at J, with 16 bases between the two ends. The CDR3 loop spans 15 amino acids. The V gene's germline CDR1 is SEHNR and CDR2 FQNEAQ (reference sequence). The full variable domain, in which reference TRBV7-9 and TRBJ1-2 provide the parts outside the CDR3, is DTGVSQNPRHKITKRGQNVTFRCDPISEHNRLYWYRQTLGQGPEFLTYFQNEAQLEKSRLLSDRFSAERPKGSFSTLEIQRTEQGDSAMYLCASSSTGTRSYGYTFGSGTRLTVV.

The chain uses TRBV5-6 and TRBJ2-5; either TRBD1 or TRBD2 may fit D (5 bases each). V was cut by 2 bases and J by 2 bases, with 16 bases left in between. Germline-derived CDR1 and CDR2 are SGHDT and YYEEEE. The CDR3 consists of 16 residues. The CDR3 DNA follows: TGTGCCAGCAGCTTCCCCACGGGGCAGGGTCAAGAGACCCAGTACTTC. This encodes CASSFPTGQGQETQYF.

The chain joins TRBV11-2 to TRBJ2-1; D is uncertain. Germline CDR1 reads SGHAT; CDR2 reads FQNNGV. Trimming stripped 5 bases from V and 9 bases from J, with 14 bases between. This CDR3 is 13 amino acids long. The chain's CDR3 is CASSPRFPPEQFF. In nucleotides, the CDR3 is TGTGCCAGCAGCCCCCGTTTTCCCCCTGAGCAGTTCTTC.

The rearrangement uses TRBV27 and TRBJ2-3; either TRBD1 or TRBD2 may supply D (5 bases each). Germline V gene lookup returns CDR1 MNHEY and CDR2 SMNVEV (reference sequence). Trimming stripped 6 bases from V and 5 bases from J, with 9 bases between. The CDR3 spans 12 residues. The CDR3 loop is CASSNGGDTQYF. The CDR3 DNA is TGTGCCAGCAGCAATGGGGGAGATACGCAGTATTTT.

The chain is built from TRBV19 and TRBJ2-4, with TRBD1 matching over 8 bases. Germline CDR1 is LNHDA and CDR2 is SQIVND (reference sequence). The CDR3 sequence is 15 residues long. Losses at the gene ends were 10 bases for V and 0 bases for J; bases not matched to a gene: 8. The CDR3 nucleotides read TGTGCCACAATGACAGGGGAACTAGCCAAAAACATTCAGTACTTC. Its translation is CATMTGELAKNIQYF. The full variable domain, rest sourced from reference TRBV19 and TRBJ2-4, is DGGITQSPKYLFRKEGQNVTLSCEQNLNHDAMYWYRQDPGQGLRLIYYSQIVNDFQKGDIAEGYSVSREKKESFPLTVTSAQKNPTAFYLCATMTGELAKNIQYFGAGTRLSVL.

The rearrangement joins TRBV30 to TRBJ1-1; unclear D gene. The CDR3 sequence is 13 residues long. Deletions cut 1 base from V and 1 base from J, with 7 bases between. Germline V lookup: CDR1 GTSNPN, CDR2 SVGIG (reference sequence). In DNA form, the CDR3 reads TGTGCCTGGAGTGCCCGGACGAACACTGAAGCTTTCTTT. Translation gives CAWSARTNTEAFF.

This chain links TRBV7-2 with TRBJ2-1, with TRBD2 matching over 12 bases. The CDR3 is made up of 16 amino acids. Germline-derived CDR1 and CDR2 are SGHTA and FQGNSA. J was trimmed by 8 bases and V by 5 bases; bases with no gene match: 10. Here the CDR3 DNA reads TGTGCCAGCAGCCTTCGGACTAGCGGGGCGAGGGATGAGCAGTTCTTC. Amino acid sequence: CASSLRTSGARDEQFF.

The chain carries TRBV6-1 and TRBJ1-2; no definite D call. The CDR3 runs to 12 residues. The V gene lost 3 bases and the J gene lost 11 bases, with 13 bases spanning the gap. CDR1 is MNHNS, CDR2 SASEGT, per germline. The CDR3 nucleotides are TGTGCCAGCAGTGAGGGTACGGCTACGTACACCTTC. Translation gives CASSEGTATYTF.

This chain links TRBV6-5 with TRBJ1-1; 8 bases agree with TRBD1. The germline V gene encodes CDR1 MNHEY and CDR2 SVGAGI. The CDR3 covers 15 residues. V lost 4 bases and J lost 6; bases outside the gene matches: 10. The CDR3 region has the DNA TGTGCCAGCAGTTCCGGGACAGGTGGGGGGGCTGAAGCTTTCTTT. This codes for CASSSGTGGGAEAFF.

The chain combines TRBV19 with TRBJ2-1, with 11 positions matching TRBD2. The CDR3 extends over 15 amino acids. The V segment lost 5 bases and the J segment 6 bases; nucleotides outside the gene matches: 6. The germline V gene has CDR1 LNHDA and CDR2 SQIVND (reference sequence). The CDR3 protein is CASSLTSGAFNEQFF. The CDR3 DNA is TGTGCCAGTAGTCTGACTAGCGGGGCTTTCAATGAGCAGTTCTTC.